These T cell receptor beta chains were read from a single sample in a study of cytomegalovirus exposure and HLA in healthy donors. Using immunoSEQ multiplex PCR, the repertoire was profiled, and TCRdb retains in-frame clones only, with some absent. The sample contains 95,000 to 150,000 clones, over 15% of which appear only once. Sequencing was performed on PBMCs. These receptors were taken from a woman between 18 and 29 years old in good health and CMV-seronegative. The CDR3 runs from the conserved cysteine through the conserved F or W. D genes are given only for firm matches. Rows give clone size only sometimes, using once, few, many, or a class for an expanded clone.

>TRBV11-2|13|TRBJ2-7|few|TRBD2
CASSSGLESEQYF
TGTGCCAGCAGCTCGGGACTAGAGTCGGAGCAGTACTTC
>TRBV27|15|TRBJ1-5|.|.
CASSPFRLENQPQHF
TGTGCCAGCAGTCCTTTCCGACTGGAGAATCAGCCCCAGCATTTT
>TRBV2|14|TRBJ2-5|.|TRBD2
CASSPGLAAETQYF
TGTGCCAGCAGTCCCGGACTAGCAGCAGAGACCCAGTACTTC
>TRBV6-5|12|TRBJ1-1|few|.
CASSPAGTEAFF
TGTGCCAGCAGTCCCGCGGGAACTGAAGCTTTCTTT
>TRBV27|16|TRBJ2-7|.|TRBD1
CASSLWGQGALDEQYF
TGTGCCAGCAGTTTATGGGGACAGGGGGCTCTCGACGAGCAGTACTTC
>TRBV29-1|11|TRBJ1-1|.|TRBD1
CSVEVGQQAFF
TGCAGCGTTGAGGTGGGACAGCAAGCTTTCTTT
>TRBV28|16|TRBJ2-5|few|.
CASSLIYRQDQETQYF
TGTGCCAGCAGTTTAATCTACCGACAAGACCAAGAGACCCAGTACTTC
>TRBV5-1|17|TRBJ2-3|few|TRBD2
CASSIDSSGGRTDTQYF
TGCGCCAGCAGCATCGACTCTAGCGGGGGGCGCACAGATACGCAGTATTTT
>TRBV2|12|TRBJ1-1|.|.
CASGTLNTEAFF
TGTGCATCTGGGACACTGAACACTGAAGCTTTCTTT
>TRBV5-4|14|TRBJ2-7|.|TRBD2
CASSLDGLADEQYF
TGTGCCAGCAGCTTGGATGGACTAGCGGACGAGCAGTACTTC
>TRBV28|13|TRBJ2-7|few|TRBD1
CASSDRGRSGQYF
TGTGCCAGCAGTGACAGGGGTCGGAGCGGGCAGTACTTC
>TRBV28|14|TRBJ2-7|.|.
CASSPRGTYYEQYF
TGTGCCAGCAGTCCCAGGGGGACTTATTACGAGCAGTACTTC
>TRBV5-1|12|TRBJ2-7|.|TRBD1
CASSQPGGEQYF
TGCGCCAGCAGCCAGCCAGGGGGCGAGCAGTACTTC
>TRBV4-2|15|TRBJ2-3|few|TRBD1
CASSRDSKIADTQYF
TGTGCCAGCAGCCGGGACAGCAAGATAGCAGATACGCAGTATTTT
>TRBV2|15|TRBJ2-3|few|TRBD2
CASSEGGGITDTQYF
TGTGCCAGCAGTGAGGGCGGGGGGATCACAGATACGCAGTATTTT
>TRBV27|14|TRBJ2-5|.|.
CASSLWPPGETQYF
TGTGCCAGCAGTTTATGGCCGCCCGGGGAGACCCAGTACTTC
>TRBV5-1|12|TRBJ2-2|.|.
CASSPVFGELFF
TGCGCCAGCAGCCCCGTTTTCGGGGAGCTGTTTTTT
>TRBV2|13|TRBJ2-6|.|.
CASRASGANVLTF
TGTGCCAGCAGAGCCTCTGGGGCCAACGTCCTGACTTTC
>TRBV11-2|15|TRBJ2-2|few|.
CASSLEGRRTGELFF
TGTGCCAGCAGCTTAGAGGGCAGGAGGACCGGGGAGCTGTTTTTT
>TRBV7-9|12|TRBJ1-2|few|.
CASSRTEDGYTF
TGTGCCAGCAGCAGGACAGAAGATGGCTACACCTTC
>TRBV5-4|12|TRBJ2-2|few|.
CASSRNTGELFF
TGTGCCAGCAGCCGGAACACCGGGGAGCTGTTTTTT
>TRBV20-1|10|TRBJ2-3|.|.
CSAAEDTQYF
TGCAGTGCCGCGGAAGATACGCAGTATTTT
>TRBV7-6|15|TRBJ2-1|.|.
CASSLPRGSYNEQFF
TGTGCCAGCAGCTTACCCAGGGGAAGCTACAATGAGCAGTTCTTC
>TRBV5-1|13|TRBJ2-7|.|.
CASSLGGDYEQYF
TGCGCCAGCAGCTTGGGGGGGGACTACGAGCAGTACTTC
>TRBV4-2|12|TRBJ2-3|few|.
CASSQGLTEQYF
TGTGCCAGCAGCCAAGGACTAACGGAGCAGTATTTT
>TRBV7-9|15|TRBJ2-3|few|.
CASSRVLGVADTQYF
TGTGCCAGCAGCCGCGTTTTAGGGGTCGCAGATACGCAGTATTTT
>TRBV7-6|13|TRBJ2-7|many|.
CASSLGASYEQYF
TGTGCCAGCAGCTTAGGGGCCAGCTACGAGCAGTACTTC
>TRBV11-2|16|TRBJ2-2|few|TRBD2
CASSSPGLAGTGELFF
TGTGCCAGCAGCTCTCCGGGACTAGCAGGCACCGGGGAGCTGTTTTTT
>TRBV30|14|TRBJ1-5|few|.
CAWGWGGSNQPQHF
TGTGCCTGGGGGTGGGGGGGAAGCAATCAGCCCCAGCATTTT
>TRBV5-4|15|TRBJ2-3|.|TRBD2
CASSFPSGNADTQYF
TGTGCCAGCAGCTTCCCTAGCGGGAACGCAGATACGCAGTATTTT
>TRBV19|15|TRBJ2-3|.|.
CASSISEEGTDTQYF
TGTGCCAGTAGTATAAGTGAGGAGGGCACAGATACGCAGTATTTT
>TRBV29-1|11|TRBJ2-7|.|TRBD2
CSVGGGNEQYF
TGCAGCGTTGGCGGGGGGAACGAGCAGTACTTC
>TRBV11-2|13|TRBJ1-2|.|TRBD1
CASTEQGVYGYTF
TGTGCCAGCACAGAACAGGGGGTCTATGGCTACACCTTC
>TRBV6-1|15|TRBJ2-7|few|.
CASSATGNGAYEQYF
TGTGCCAGCAGCGCTACAGGGAACGGCGCCTACGAGCAGTACTTC
>TRBV19|13|TRBJ1-4|.|.
CASSSGYNEKLFF
TGTGCCAGTAGTTCGGGATATAATGAAAAACTGTTTTTT
>TRBV5-1|16|TRBJ2-7|few|.
CASSLSGNIQMDEQYF
TGCGCCAGCAGCTTGTCCGGGAACATACAAATGGACGAGCAGTACTTC
>TRBV28|15|TRBJ1-5|.|.
CASSQGHPSNQPQHF
TGTGCCAGCAGCCAGGGACACCCTAGCAATCAGCCCCAGCATTTT
>TRBV18|13|TRBJ2-1|few|.
CASSPKERYEQFF
TGTGCCAGCTCACCTAAGGAGAGGTATGAGCAGTTCTTC
>TRBV9|15|TRBJ2-2|few|.
CASSVGGGGTGELFF
TGTGCCAGCAGCGTGGGAGGGGGGGGCACCGGGGAGCTGTTTTTT
>TRBV28|13|TRBJ1-1|few|.
CASSLGQGGLAFF
TGTGCCAGCAGTTTGGGGCAGGGTGGGCTGGCTTTCTTT
>TRBV5-1|14|TRBJ1-4|few|.
CASSLSLGREKLFF
TGCGCCAGCAGCTTGTCGCTCGGGAGGGAAAAACTGTTTTTT
>TRBV28|14|TRBJ1-4|.|TRBD1
CASSSTGRHEKLFF
TGTGCCAGCAGTTCGACAGGGCGACATGAAAAACTGTTTTTT
>TRBV4-3|15|TRBJ2-1|.|.
CASSQDSGSYNEQFF
TGCGCCAGCAGCCAAGATTCGGGGTCCTACAATGAGCAGTTCTTC
>TRBV6-5|12|TRBJ1-1|.|.
CASQTVNTEAFF
TGTGCCAGCCAGACAGTGAACACTGAAGCTTTCTTT
>TRBV7-2|15|TRBJ2-7|.|.
CASSPHSGRVYEQYF
TGTGCCAGCAGCCCACACTCCGGCAGGGTCTACGAGCAGTACTTC
>TRBV5-1|15|TRBJ2-1|.|TRBD2
CASSSREGSYNEQFF
TGCGCCAGCAGCTCACGGGAGGGATCTTACAATGAGCAGTTCTTC
>TRBV11-2|14|TRBJ2-2|.|TRBD2
CASSSIAGVGELFF
TGTGCCAGCAGCTCGATAGCGGGAGTCGGGGAGCTGTTTTTT
>TRBV7-3|14|TRBJ2-1|few|.
CASSLGSSYNEQFF
TGTGCCAGCAGCCTAGGTAGCTCCTACAATGAGCAGTTCTTC
>TRBV15|16|TRBJ2-7|.|TRBD1
CATSRERTGPTHEQYF
TGTGCCACCAGCAGAGAGAGGACAGGACCTACCCACGAGCAGTACTTC